This entry lists 16 T cell receptor beta chains sequenced from one sample in a study of memory CD4+ T cells and cytomegalovirus serostatus. Single viable CD3+CD4+CD8-CD45RO+ cells were sorted as the memory CD4+ T cells. Sequencing used immunoSEQ multiplex PCR; TCRdb keeps in-frame clones, though not all of them. The sample has more than 40,000 clones; 76% are singletons. What was sequenced was memory CD4+ T cells from blood. The source of these receptors is an adult in good health and CMV-seronegative.

The chain is built from TRBV29-1 and TRBJ2-2; the D is unclear. Trimming removed 6 bases at V and 0 bases at J, with 11 bases between. Per germline, CDR1 SQVTM and CDR2 ANQGSEA. This CDR3 contains 14 residues. The CDR3 DNA reads as TGCAGCGTCCTTGGACCAACGAACACCGGGGAGCTGTTTTTT. This sequence encodes CSVLGPTNTGELFF.

Here the CDR3 DNA reads TGTGCCAGCAGCTTAGCACAGGGTGCCGGGGAGCTGTTTTTT. Translated: CASSLAQGAGELFF. J is TRBJ2-2 and V is TRBV7-7, with D possibly being TRBD1 (6 bases). V lost 0 bases, J lost 6 bases, and 8 bases lay in between. This CDR3 spans 14 amino acids. Germline V gene data show CDR1 as SSHAT and CDR2 as FNYEAQ (reference sequence).

The chain links TRBV19 to TRBJ2-1; 12 bases fit TRBD2. CDR1 is LNHDA and CDR2 is SQIVND in the germline V gene (reference sequence). J was trimmed by 5 bases and V by 8 bases; bases with no gene match: 7. The CDR3 spans 15 residues. The CDR3 DNA reads TGTGCCAGTGAGGGGTGGACTAGCGGGAACAATGAGCAGTTCTTC. Protein: CASEGWTSGNNEQFF.

The rearrangement joins TRBV5-6 to TRBJ2-7, with D tentatively TRBD2 (5 bases). CDR1 is SGHDT, CDR2 YYEEEE, per germline. This CDR3 is built from 15 residues. V was clipped by 3 bases and J by 0 bases, with 13 bases between them. The CDR3 spells CASSSLTGNSYEQYF. The CDR3 bases are TGTGCCAGCAGCTCACTGACGGGAAACTCCTACGAGCAGTACTTC.

This chain joins TRBV18 and TRBJ2-3; D is unclear. V was cut by 5 bases and J by 2 bases, with 8 bases left in between. The CDR3 totals 13 residues. Germline CDR1 KGHSH, CDR2 LQKENI. For the CDR3, the DNA is TGTGCCAGCTCAGACACGGACACAGATACGCAGTATTTT. Translation: CASSDTDTDTQYF.

The rearrangement links TRBV7-8 to TRBJ1-1; 7 bases agree with TRBD1. Germline CDR1 is SGHVS and CDR2 is FQNEAQ. With V trimmed by 2 bases and J by 2 bases, 26 bases remained unmatched. The length of the CDR3 is 22 residues. The CDR3 sequence is CASSLKPGSPGTVTPRNTEAFF. Here the CDR3 DNA reads TGTGCCAGCAGCTTAAAACCCGGCAGTCCCGGGACAGTGACCCCCCGAAACACTGAAGCTTTCTTT. The whole variable domain, filled in from reference TRBV7-8 and TRBJ1-1, reads GAGVSQSPRYKVAKRGQDVALRCDPISGHVSLFWYQQALGQGPEFLTYFQNEAQLDKSGLPSDRFFAERPEGSVSTLKIQRTQQEDSAVYLCASSLKPGSPGTVTPRNTEAFFGQGTRLTVV.

The genes are TRBV14 and TRBJ1-3; no clear D. This CDR3 is 17 amino acids long. Germline V gives CDR1 SGHDN, CDR2 FVKESK. V lost 2 bases to trimming and J lost 5 bases, with 19 bases between them. In DNA, the CDR3 is TGTGCCAGCAGCCAACATGGGTCCCTGTTCAATCGAAACACCATATATTTT. It codes for CASSQHGSLFNRNTIYF.

The CDR3 DNA sequence: TGTGCCAGTAGTATAGGGGCAGGGAGCTCCTACGAGCAGTACTTC. As protein: CASSIGAGSSYEQYF. V usage is TRBV19 and J usage is TRBJ2-7, with D possibly called TRBD1 or TRBD2 (5 bases each). V was shortened by 1 base and J by 0 bases, with 10 bases between the two germline ends. This CDR3 has 15 amino acids. In germline, CDR1 is LNHDA, CDR2 SQIVND (reference sequence).

This chain links TRBV14 with TRBJ2-7, with 7 positions matching TRBD1. CDR3 length: 15 amino acids. V gave up 8 bases and J gave up 3 bases; unmatched junction bases: 13. Germline assignment: CDR1 SGHDN and CDR2 FVKESK. As DNA, the CDR3 is TGTGCCAGCTGCGCGGCGAGACAGGGATGCTACGAGCAGTACTTC. This codes for CASCAARQGCYEQYF.

This rearrangement joins TRBV7-9 to TRBJ2-2; no reliable D call. In germline, CDR1 is SEHNR, CDR2 FQNEAQ (reference sequence). This CDR3 contains 13 residues. Trimming took 2 bases from V and 4 from J, leaving 5 bases between them. Written as DNA, the CDR3 is TGTGCCAGCAGCTTATTGGGCACCGGGGAGCTGTTTTTT. Residues: CASSLLGTGELFF.

The J gene is TRBJ2-3, the V gene TRBV18, with 7 bases matching TRBD2. J lost 0 bases, V lost 4 bases, and 4 bases had no gene match. This CDR3 is 15 amino acids long. Germline V CDR1 and CDR2: KGHSH, LQKENI. The CDR3 DNA reads TGTGCCAGCTCACTTTCTAGCGGTAGCACAGATACGCAGTATTTT. It translates to CASSLSSGSTDTQYF.

The chain recombines TRBV19 with TRBJ2-1; TRBD2 matches at 11 bases. Germline V gives CDR1 LNHDA, CDR2 SQIVND (reference sequence). V gave up 1 base and J gave up 9 bases; unmatched junction bases: 2. The CDR3 consists of 14 residues. The CDR3 spells CASSIGTSGSEQFF. CDR3 nucleotides: TGTGCCAGTAGTATAGGAACTAGCGGGAGTGAGCAGTTCTTC.

This clone showed up just a few times. The V call is TRBV28, the J call TRBJ2-1, with D possibly called TRBD1 or TRBD2 (5 bases each). V was trimmed by 4 bases and J by 8 bases, leaving 15 bases between them. This CDR3 is 14 amino acids long. Germline CDR1 MDHEN, CDR2 SYDVKM. DNA for the CDR3: TGTGCCAGCAGTTCGACCGGGACGAAGGATGAGCAGTTCTTC. Amino acid sequence: CASSSTGTKDEQFF.

The sample holds a few counts of this clone. This chain connects TRBV7-2 to TRBJ1-4, with 8 bases fitting TRBD1. Germline trimming cut 1 base from V and 7 bases from J; bases unmatched to any gene: 5. Germline CDR1 and CDR2: SGHTA and FQGNSA. The CDR3 is 15 residues long. CDR3 coding DNA: TGTGCCAGCAGCTTAGTGACAGGGGCAGGTGAAAAACTGTTTTTT. Translating gives CASSLVTGAGEKLFF. The full variable domain, completed using reference TRBV7-2 and TRBJ1-4, is GAGVSQSPSNKVTEKGKDVELRCDPISGHTALYWYRQSLGQGLEFLIYFQGNSAPDKSGLPSDRFSAERTGGSVSTLTIQRTQQEDSAVYLCASSLVTGAGEKLFFGSGTQLSVL.

This clone appeared a few times. The DNA of the CDR3 is TGTGCCAGCAACCCGACAGGGGACTATGGCTACACCTTC. This sequence encodes CASNPTGDYGYTF. The chain recombines TRBV6-6 with TRBJ1-2; TRBD1 agrees at 8 bases. J was trimmed by 3 bases and V by 7 bases; bases with no gene match: 4. Germline-derived CDR1 and CDR2 are MNHNY and SVGAGI (reference sequence). CDR3 size: 13 residues.

The chain joins TRBV4-3 to TRBJ2-7; TRBD2 agrees at 11 bases. CDR3 size: 16 residues. Germline CDR1 and CDR2: LGHNA and YSLEER. V lost 4 bases, J lost 3 bases, and 8 bases stayed unmatched. CDR3 in DNA: TGCGCCAGCAGCCGAGAAACTAGCGGGAGTTACTACGAGCAGTACTTC. Translating it yields CASSRETSGSYYEQYF.